The source of this T cell receptor beta chain is a study of cytomegalovirus exposure and HLA in healthy donors. Study-level findings and limits: In a later analysis, DRB1 alleles had the most associated TCRs; HLA-C alleles the fewest. Most TCR beta V segments were productive about 90% or about 30% of the time in an earlier analysis.

As to this clone: No antigen is known for it.

Vbeta (60) and Jbeta (13) primers were used in the PCR. This table comes from immunoSEQ multiplex PCR, and its TCRdb copy is limited to in-frame clones, with some not included. The data show about 250,000 clones, 80% seen once. This CDR3 spans 13 amino acids. V was clipped by 7 bases and J by 8 bases, with 17 bases between them. CDR1 and CDR2 (germline): MNHNS, SASEGT. Sequences were obtained from PBMCs. This sequence originates from a girl aged 2-10 years in good health and CMV-seronegative. V gene TRBV6-1 combines with J gene TRBJ1-2; possibly TRBD1 for D (5 bases). CDR3 loop: CASTTGGTGGYTF. CDR3 nucleotide sequence: TGTGCCAGCACCACAGGAGGGACGGGGGGCTACACCTTC.